This T cell receptor beta chain was identified during a study of CD4 T cells in relation to SARS-CoV-2 and coronaviruses (dated by TCRdb to the early 2020s). At the level of the whole study: The ViraFEST assay cultured PBMCs with antigen for 10 days, then sequenced TCR beta CDR3s to find antigen-specific clonal expansions. An HIV-1 Nef peptide pool or a culture without peptide was used as the negative reference condition. Using patient-derived lymphoblastoid cell lines, the shared crossreactive spike epitopes were mapped to their HLA restriction. Memory CD4+ T cell crossreactivity between SARS-CoV-2 and common cold coronavirus spike proteins was assessed at the TCR clonotype level in the study. The Adaptive Biotechnologies TCR-sequencing kit was used for samples from three pre-COVID donors and for the naive versus memory experiments, whereas the other data were Illumina-based. For other donors in the study, expansion assays were sequenced with a different, Illumina-based TCR-beta assay.

This clone was observed a few times. This clone's antigen is unknown. Qualities for individual bases were not recorded, and no much larger clone is one base off. CD4+ T cells from unexposed donors were collected before the COVID-19 pandemic (2011-2018). Following 10 days of culture, the EasySep CD4+ T cell isolation kit was used to isolate CD4+ T cells. As far as cell numbers permitted, CD4+ T cells from unexposed donors were tested for reactivity against SARS-CoV-2 S and N as well as four spike pools from common cold coronaviruses. About 2 million PBMCs per well were cultured in IMDM with approximately 4.8% human AB serum and 9.5 to 10 IU/ml IL-2. Half of the culture medium was replaced with fresh IL-2-containing medium on days 3 and 7. In general, triplicate replicate wells were used for every peptide culture condition. Leukapheresis product for the unexposed donors was bought commercially. Ficoll-Paque PLUS gradient centrifugation was used to isolate PBMCs from leukapheresis product or whole blood. PBMCs were either cryopreserved at -140°C or used fresh in the expansion assay. The QIAamp Micro DNA Kit was used to extract genomic DNA from the CD4+ T cells.

The CDR3 covers 15 residues, taking in both the cysteine and the phenylalanine. Only the CDR3 DNA is retained, 45 bases long and in frame from the first base. At the junction V is shortened by 2 bases and J by 6 bases; bases outside the gene matches: 10. The germline V gene encodes CDR1 SGDLS and CDR2 YYNGEE. Library preparation used the immunoSEQ multiplex PCR assay. Processing in the source paper ran as follows. Preprocessing removed nonproductive sequences and CDR3s not starting with C, not ending with F or W, or shorter than 7 amino acids. The MANAFEST web app identified antigen-specific clonotypes based on expansion compared with the reference and other culture wells. A clone was considered positive if the clone showed significant expansion compared with the reference culture in 2 of 3 replicate wells at an FDR below 0.05. A further requirement for positive clones was significant expansion compared with all other tandem wells, along with an odds ratio above 5. CDR3 homology was quantified as pairwise Levenshtein distance, calculated with the stringdist R package after three terminal residues were trimmed from each end. TCRdb stores this immuneACCESS table with in-frame sequences only. Part of the clones is absent; in the studies checked, under half of the shortfall reflects unresolved V genes, and no reason is known for the rest. V and J calls plus clone size are reproduced from that table; the DNA served to infer D and trimming. For this sample the table gives some 20,000 clones, of which about 76% were detected only once. The ten largest clonotypes hold around 13% of the sample.

Findings and caveats that apply to the study as a whole: Crossreactivity analysis was centred on spike protein, so crossreactivity against other viral proteins was not assessed. In roughly 60% of donors, memory CD4+ clonotypes turned up that crossrecognized SARS-CoV-2 and at least one common cold coronavirus spike. No donor contributed both pre-pandemic and post-infection samples, which limited tracing the source of pre-existing responses. Small numbers of patients and of tested TCRs were a limitation of the study. Compared with monoreactive clones, crossreactive clones had significantly weaker SARS-CoV-2-driven expansion, a result consistent with antigenic imprinting.

This receptor was identified in a human donor in good health. The sequenced material came from CD4+ T cells from PBMCs, cultured in vitro. Here the chain combines TRBV9 and TRBJ2-7, and 8 bases in between align with TRBD2. The CDR3: CASSVRTSLISEQYF. At the DNA level, the sequence is TGTGCCAGCAGCGTTAGGACTAGCTTGATTAGCGAGCAGTACTTC.